A single sample is the source of the 31 T cell receptor beta chains below, sequenced in a study of naive and memory T cell subsets. General study findings and limits: Naive repertoires, especially CD8, held a few larger clonotypes, possibly memory cells re-expressing CD45RA.

For these receptors, no antigen is known. Both TRBC1 and TRBC2 were covered by a beta constant-region primer of two equimolar oligonucleotides. Four rounds of PCR amplified the ligated cDNA using nested alpha and beta constant-region primers plus SP2. A single record per CDR3 protein comes from TCRdb applying MiXCR to the UMI-ligation and nested PCR reads. The data hold 99,000 or so distinct CDR3 sequences, with roughly 15% observed a single time. The source material was naive CD8+ T cells from blood. The source is a human donor in good health.

This clonotype was observed at least ten times. V is TRBV7-6 and J is TRBJ2-5, with a weak D call TRBD2 (5 bases). Per germline, CDR1 SGHVS and CDR2 FNYEAQ. The length of the CDR3 is 17 residues. The V and J ends lost 2 bases and 2 bases respectively, with 18 bases between them. The CDR3 DNA follows: TGTGCCAGCAGCTTAATTGACACCCCGGGGAAACAAGAGACCCAGTACTTC. It codes for CASSLIDTPGKQETQYF.

This clonotype was counted at least ten times. The rearrangement uses TRBV6-2 or TRBV6-3 and TRBJ2-2; no firm D call. The CDR3 length is 16 residues. Trimming shortened V by 6 bases and J by 1 base, and 15 bases separated the two germline ends. Germline CDR1 MNHEY, CDR2 SVGEGT. The CDR3 reads CASREWWEVNTGELFF. CDR3 in DNA: TGTGCCAGCAGAGAATGGTGGGAAGTGAACACCGGGGAGCTGTTTTTT.

This clonotype came up a few times. This rearrangement joins TRBV5-1 to TRBJ2-3, with unresolved D. V dropped 4 bases and J dropped 1 base, with 16 bases sitting between them. The CDR3 is 16 amino acids. The germline gives CDR1 SGHRS, CDR2 YFSETQ. CDR3 in amino acids: CASSPSSYTRTDTQYF. CDR3 nucleotide sequence: TGCGCCAGCAGCCCATCCTCTTATACCCGCACAGATACGCAGTATTTT.

This clonotype has ten or more counts. The rearrangement links TRBV27 to TRBJ2-7; tentative D call: TRBD1 (6 bases). V was trimmed by 2 bases and J by 5 bases, leaving 13 bases between them. The CDR3 is 14 residues long. Germline CDR1 is MNHEY and CDR2 is SMNVEV (reference sequence). For the CDR3, the DNA is TGTGCCAGCAGTTTAAGAGGGACACGCGACGAGCAGTACTTC. It is translated as CASSLRGTRDEQYF.

This chain links TRBV7-9 with TRBJ1-5; 9 nucleotides agree with TRBD1. The CDR3 totals 14 residues. CDR1 SEHNR and CDR2 FQNEAQ come from the germline V gene (reference sequence). J was trimmed by 7 bases and V by 4 bases; bases with no gene match: 5. In DNA form, the CDR3 reads TGTGCCAGCAGCTGGGGACAGGGTAAACAGCCCCAGCATTTT. It translates to CASSWGQGKQPQHF.

This clonotype was seen many times. The gene calls are TRBV11-2 and TRBJ2-7; the D is unclear. The length of the CDR3 is 11 residues. Germline V gene lookup returns CDR1 SGHAT and CDR2 FQNNGV. V dropped 2 bases and J dropped 4 bases, with 3 bases sitting between them. In nucleotides, the CDR3 is TGTGCCAGCAGCTTATTATACGAGCAGTACTTC. Translating gives CASSLLYEQYF. The full variable domain, completed using reference TRBV11-2 and TRBJ2-7, is EAGVAQSPRYKIIEKRQSVAFWCNPISGHATLYWYQQILGQGPKLLIQFQNNGVVDDSQLPKDRFSAERLKGVDSTLKIQPAKLEDSAVYLCASSLLYEQYFGPGTRLTVT.

This chain's CDR3 is CASSQDWPSNQPQHF. In DNA, the CDR3 is TGTGCCAGCAGCCAAGATTGGCCTAGCAATCAGCCCCAGCATTTT. The chain links TRBV4-2 to TRBJ1-5; D is ambiguous. CDR1 is LGHNA and CDR2 is YNFKEQ in the germline V gene. This CDR3 spans 15 amino acids. V lost 0 bases, J lost 0 bases, and 6 bases lay in between.

This clonotype appeared a few times. J is TRBJ2-7 and V is TRBV12-3 or TRBV12-4, with 7 bases identical to TRBD1. V gave up 6 bases and J gave up 5 bases; unmatched junction bases: 13. The CDR3 runs to 15 residues. The CDR3 nucleotides read TGTGCCAGCAGCCCCCTCTTGACAGGGAACGACGAGCAGTACTTC. It translates to CASSPLLTGNDEQYF.

In its sample, this clonotype was seen many times. The V call is TRBV15, the J call TRBJ2-1, with 7 bases fitting TRBD1. Germline-derived CDR1 and CDR2 are LNHNV and YYDKDF (reference sequence). The CDR3 has 14 amino acids. J lost 4 bases, V lost 5 bases, and 5 bases had no gene match. The CDR3: CATSGTVTYNEQFF. The CDR3 DNA follows: TGTGCCACCAGCGGGACAGTGACTTACAATGAGCAGTTCTTC. The whole variable domain, filled in from reference TRBV15 and TRBJ2-1, reads DAMVIQNPRYQVTQFGKPVTLSCSQTLNHNVMYWYQQKSSQAPKLLFHYYDKDFNNEADTPDNFQSRRPNTSFCFLDIRSPGLGDTAMYLCATSGTVTYNEQFFGPGTRLTVL.

CDR3 amino acids: CATKGYQETQYF. The DNA of the CDR3 is TGTGCCACCAAAGGGTATCAAGAGACCCAGTACTTC. The chain couples TRBV15 to TRBJ2-5; D is undetermined. This CDR3 spans 12 amino acids. The V gene lost 7 bases and the J gene lost 2 bases, with 8 bases spanning the gap. Per germline, CDR1 LNHNV and CDR2 YYDKDF (reference sequence).

This chain links TRBV7-6 with TRBJ2-1; 8 bases line up with TRBD2. With V trimmed by 2 bases and J by 8 bases, 17 bases remained unmatched. Germline CDR1 SGHVS, CDR2 FNYEAQ. The CDR3 length is 18 residues. The CDR3 sequence is CASSLKLVGTRILDEQFF. In nucleotides, the CDR3 is TGTGCCAGCAGCTTAAAATTGGTCGGGACTAGAATTTTGGATGAGCAGTTCTTC.

As for this clonotype: One end of the junction does not line up with germline, which may come from a read error. The rearrangement uses TRBV7-6 and TRBJ1-1, with 9 bases aligning to TRBD1. The CDR3 totals 12 residues. Germline V gene lookup returns CDR1 SGHVS and CDR2 FNYEAQ. The CDR3 DNA follows: TGTGCCAGCAGCTCTATACAGGGGGCGCTTACCTTT. Encoded protein: CASSSIQGALTF.

In this sample, this clonotype turned up many times. V usage is TRBV12-3 or TRBV12-4 and J usage is TRBJ1-1; 10 bases agree with TRBD1. After removal of 6 bases from V and 4 bases from J, the junction contained 11 bases not matched to a gene. This CDR3 spans 16 amino acids. For the CDR3, the DNA is TGTGCCAGCAGGCACCGGGACAGGGGAGATCCCACTGAAGCTTTCTTT. Amino acids: CASRHRDRGDPTEAFF.

The gene calls are TRBV29-1 and TRBJ1-2; D is perhaps TRBD1 (6 bases). The V gene's germline CDR1 is SQVTM and CDR2 ANQGSEA. The CDR3 has 12 residues. Trimming pared 6 bases from V and 6 bases from J, leaving 14 bases between. CDR3: CSVQDSEDGYTF. CDR3 nucleotides: TGCAGCGTGCAGGACAGCGAAGATGGCTACACCTTC.

CDR3 sequence: CASSFSGPRLHNEQFF. In DNA form, the CDR3 reads TGTGCCAGCAGTTTCTCTGGCCCAAGGCTGCACAATGAGCAGTTCTTC. The chain employs TRBV28 and TRBJ2-1; D not certain. V lost 3 bases, J lost 5 bases, and 17 bases lay in between. The germline V gene has CDR1 MDHEN and CDR2 SYDVKM. This CDR3 region has 16 residues.

This clonotype was observed a handful of times. The chain couples TRBV9 to TRBJ1-5, with 9 bases fitting TRBD1. The CDR3 sequence is 14 residues long. Per germline, CDR1 SGDLS and CDR2 YYNGEE. With 3 bases clipped from V and 6 bases from J, the junction kept 4 bases outside the gene matches. The CDR3 DNA reads TGTGCCAGCAGCGGACAGGGGGAAGGTCAGCCCCAGCATTTT. Its translation: CASSGQGEGQPQHF. The complete variable domain, with remaining parts taken from reference TRBV9 and TRBJ1-5, reads DSGVTQTPKHLITATGQRVTLRCSPRSGDLSVYWYQQSLDQGLQFLIQYYNGEERAKGNILERFSAQQFPDLHSELNLSSLELGDSALYFCASSGQGEGQPQHFGDGTRLSIL.

This clonotype was counted a few times. This chain joins TRBV12-3 or TRBV12-4 and TRBJ1-1; tentative D call: TRBD1 (6 bases). The germline V and J ends were trimmed by 5 bases and 7 bases, with 14 bases remaining between them. The CDR3 is 13 amino acids. This CDR3 is CASSPPGGLEAFF. For the CDR3, the DNA is TGTGCCAGCAGTCCCCCGGGGGGCCTTGAAGCTTTCTTT.

This clonotype appeared a few times. The genes are TRBV7-9 and TRBJ2-7; possibly TRBD2 for D (5 bases). The germline gives CDR1 SEHNR, CDR2 FQNEAQ (reference sequence). The CDR3 spans 14 residues. V dropped 2 bases and J dropped 2 bases, with 10 bases sitting between them. CDR3 residues: CASSLNGNPYEQYF. The CDR3 DNA follows: TGTGCCAGCAGCTTAAACGGGAACCCCTACGAGCAGTACTTC.

The rearrangement links TRBV29-1 to TRBJ2-7, with 9 bases aligning to TRBD1. Germline-derived CDR1 and CDR2 are SQVTM and ANQGSEA. This CDR3 region has 14 residues. The V segment lost 5 bases and the J segment 3 bases; nucleotides outside the gene matches: 8. CDR3 loop: CSVSAGQGFYEQYF. CDR3 bases: TGCAGCGTTTCCGCAGGACAGGGGTTCTACGAGCAGTACTTC.

CDR3 protein: CASSLGWGQAAEQYF. The CDR3 DNA sequence: TGTGCCAGCAGCTTAGGATGGGGACAGGCTGCCGAGCAGTACTTC. The V and J genes are TRBV13 and TRBJ2-7; 8 bases agree with TRBD1. The CDR3 is 15 residues long. Germline V gives CDR1 PRHDT, CDR2 FYEKMQ (reference sequence). V lost 0 bases to trimming and J lost 6 bases; unmatched junction nucleotides: 7.

The chain recombines TRBV2 with TRBJ1-1; TRBD1 aligns across 10 bases. The J segment lost 4 bases and the V segment lost 6 bases, leaving 5 bases of the junction unmatched. Germline CDR1 reads SNHLY; CDR2 reads FYNNEI. The CDR3 extends over 14 amino acids. CDR3 residues: CASRGGTGATEAFF. The CDR3, as DNA: TGTGCCAGCAGGGGGGGGACAGGGGCCACTGAAGCTTTCTTT.

This clonotype was observed a few times. V usage is TRBV7-9 and J usage is TRBJ2-1; 11 nucleotides align to TRBD2. The V and J ends lost 1 base and 0 bases, in that order; junction bases with no gene match: 2. From germline, CDR1 is SEHNR and CDR2 FQNEAQ (reference sequence). The CDR3 loop spans 17 amino acids. CDR3 sequence reads: CASSLGTSGFSYNEQFF. CDR3 DNA sequence: TGTGCCAGCAGCTTAGGGACTAGCGGGTTCTCCTACAATGAGCAGTTCTTC.

This clonotype appeared a few times. The chain recombines TRBV6-2 or TRBV6-3 with TRBJ2-1; 7 bases are a match to TRBD1. Germline V gene lookup returns CDR1 MNHEY and CDR2 SVGEGT. V lost 3 bases and J lost 5; bases outside the gene matches: 10. This CDR3 spans 16 amino acids. In nucleotides, the CDR3 is TGTGCCAGCAGTTATAGCCGTTGGCAGGGGGACAATGAGCAGTTCTTC. As protein: CASSYSRWQGDNEQFF.

This clonotype was detected a few times. V gene TRBV7-3 combines with J gene TRBJ2-2; 15 bases line up with TRBD2. CDR1 is SGHTA, CDR2 FQGTGA, per germline. CDR3 size: 19 residues. Unmatched junction bases numbered 12, after V lost 10 bases and J lost 0 bases. The CDR3 loop is CATSWGTSGGSPNTGELFF. The CDR3 nucleotides are TGTGCCACCTCATGGGGGACTAGCGGGGGGAGCCCGAACACCGGGGAGCTGTTTTTT.

The chain carries TRBV7-8 and TRBJ1-5; the D is unclear. The ends were cut back, 1 base at V and 6 bases at J, with 13 bases in the middle. Germline V gene data show CDR1 as SGHVS and CDR2 as FQNEAQ. The CDR3 runs to 15 residues. CDR3 sequence: CASSLVVSKVQPQHF. Written as DNA, the CDR3 is TGTGCCAGCAGCTTAGTGGTCAGTAAGGTTCAGCCCCAGCATTTT.

This clonotype was seen at least ten times. DNA for the CDR3: TGTGCCAGCAGCTTCAACCGGGACAGTAACTCAGATACGCAGTATTTT. Translation: CASSFNRDSNSDTQYF. The V and J genes are TRBV7-2 and TRBJ2-3, with 7 nucleotides matching TRBD1. In germline, CDR1 is SGHTA, CDR2 FQGNSA. The V gene end was trimmed by 3 bases and the J gene end by 4 bases; junction bases not matched to a gene: 10. This CDR3 has 16 residues. Full variable domain (remainder filled in from reference TRBV7-2 and TRBJ2-3): GAGVSQSPSNKVTEKGKDVELRCDPISGHTALYWYRQSLGQGLEFLIYFQGNSAPDKSGLPSDRFSAERTGGSVSTLTIQRTQQEDSAVYLCASSFNRDSNSDTQYFGPGTRLTVL.

This clonotype has ten or more counts. The chain links TRBV5-6 to TRBJ2-7, with a possible D match to TRBD2 (6 bases). V lost 1 base and J 3 bases, leaving 11 bases between the germline ends. This CDR3 is 14 amino acids long. Germline loops: CDR1 SGHDT, CDR2 YYEEEE. The CDR3 bases are TGTGCCAGCAGCTTGAGCGGGCCCAGCTACGAGCAGTACTTC. Its translation: CASSLSGPSYEQYF. Filled out from reference TRBV5-6 and TRBJ2-7, the complete variable domain reads DAGVTQSPTHLIKTRGQQVTLRCSPKSGHDTVSWYQQALGQGPQFIFQYYEEEERQRGNFPDRFSGHQFPNYSSELNVNALLLGDSALYLCASSLSGPSYEQYFGPGTRLTVT.

This clonotype has at least ten counts. Here the CDR3 DNA reads TGTGCCAGCAGCCGTCCGTCCGTTGATGAGCAGTTCTTC. Protein product: CASSRPSVDEQFF. This chain connects TRBV7-8 to TRBJ2-1; D not certain. The CDR3 spans 13 residues. V shed 5 bases and J shed 8 bases, with 13 bases lying between them. Germline V lookup: CDR1 SGHVS, CDR2 FQNEAQ.

This clonotype has a count of ten or more. V is TRBV29-1 and J is TRBJ2-1, with D perhaps being TRBD1 or TRBD2 (5 bases each). The CDR3 sequence is 16 residues long. The ends were cut back, 2 bases at V and 4 bases at J, with 18 bases in the middle. Germline CDR1 and CDR2: SQVTM and ANQGSEA. The CDR3 DNA reads TGCAGCGTTGAATGGGCCAACGTGGGACCTTACAATGAGCAGTTCTTC. Protein: CSVEWANVGPYNEQFF.

The chain links TRBV7-9 to TRBJ2-7; D might be TRBD1 (6 bases). The CDR3 spans 15 residues. V was clipped by 4 bases and J by 2 bases, with 15 bases between them. Germline V CDR1 and CDR2: SEHNR, FQNEAQ (reference sequence). The CDR3 sequence is CASSSTSAGAYEQYF. The CDR3 bases are TGTGCCAGCAGCTCCACAAGCGCAGGGGCCTACGAGCAGTACTTC.

A remark on this clonotype: An end of the junction does not agree with germline; a read error may underlie this. The V call is TRBV7-7, the J call TRBJ2-5, with D perhaps being TRBD1 or TRBD2 (5 bases each). This CDR3 has 17 residues. Germline CDR1 is SSHAT and CDR2 is FNYEAQ (reference sequence). The CDR3: CASSRYLTVGEPETQYF. As DNA, the CDR3 is TGTGCTAGCAGCCGGTATCTCACAGTGGGGGAGCCGGAGACCCAGTACTTC.